A single TCR beta chain is shown here with its context. The PCR made use of 60 Vbeta and 13 Jbeta primers. Profiling relied on immunoSEQ multiplex PCR, and the TCRdb table lists in-frame clones only, not all of them. The sample holds 100,000 or so clones, less than 85% seen once. The entry originates in a study of cytomegalovirus exposure and HLA in healthy donors. The germline V and J ends were trimmed by 4 bases and 7 bases, with 20 bases remaining between them. CDR3 size: 14 residues. Germline V gene lookup returns CDR1 GTSNPN and CDR2 SVGIG (reference sequence). The TCR sequence derives from a man aged 25 to 40 in good health and CMV-seropositive. This sequence joins TRBV30 and TRBJ2-7; maybe TRBD1 (6 bases). The specimen sequenced was PBMCs. The CDR3 protein is CAWNRHRAEGEQYF. In nucleotides, the CDR3 is TGTGCCTGGAACCGTCACAGGGCTGAAGGGGAGCAGTACTTC.